These 26 T cell receptor beta chains were all obtained from the same sample, sequenced in a study of early T cells in non-severe SARS-CoV-2 infection. TCRdb re-called the 5' RACE reads through MiXCR, storing one row per CDR3 protein. The sample carries 40,000 to 45,000 distinct CDR3 sequences, over 9% recorded once. Material for sequencing was whole blood. The receptor set was obtained from an adult who was a healthcare worker with PCR-confirmed SARS-CoV-2 infection or an uninfected control (not recorded which).

This sequence joins TRBV5-1 and TRBJ1-6; unclear D gene. CDR1 and CDR2 from the germline V gene are SGHRS and YFSETQ. V lost 0 bases and J 6 bases, leaving 19 bases between the germline ends. This CDR3 region has 18 residues. The CDR3 sequence: CASSLAGGSNTLNSPLHF. CDR3 bases: TGCGCCAGCAGCTTGGCCGGTGGCAGTAATACCCTTAATTCACCCCTCCACTTT.

The table lists this clonotype with a few counts. This sequence joins TRBV11-2 and TRBJ2-1; 10 bases are a match to TRBD2. This CDR3 is 15 amino acids long. Germline assignment: CDR1 SGHAT and CDR2 FQNNGV. J lost 5 bases, V lost 8 bases, and 9 bases had no gene match. CDR3 in amino acids: CASAKTSGKNNEQFF. As DNA, the CDR3 is TGTGCCAGCGCTAAAACTAGCGGGAAGAACAATGAGCAGTTCTTC.

The chain is built from TRBV7-9 and TRBJ2-3; D gene uncertain. The CDR3 covers 14 residues. V dropped 1 base and J dropped 6 bases, with 11 bases sitting between them. Germline CDR1 SEHNR, CDR2 FQNEAQ (reference sequence). This CDR3 reads CASSLVGFGDTQYF. The CDR3 DNA follows: TGTGCCAGCAGCTTAGTCGGGTTCGGTGATACGCAGTATTTT.

The V and J genes are TRBV28 and TRBJ2-2; TRBD1 or TRBD2 may be the D gene (6 bases each). V shed 5 bases and J shed 5 bases, with 18 bases lying between them. CDR1 MDHEN and CDR2 SYDVKM come from the germline V gene. The CDR3 contains 16 residues. CDR3 loop: CASSAGHQAGTGELFF. The CDR3 DNA reads as TGTGCCAGCAGTGCGGGACACCAAGCTGGGACCGGGGAGCTGTTTTTT.

There are many counts of this clonotype. This rearrangement joins TRBV6-4 to TRBJ2-1, with 12 nucleotides matching TRBD2. The J segment lost 8 bases and the V segment lost 5 bases, leaving 4 bases of the junction unmatched. The CDR3 is 14 amino acids. Looked up from germline, CDR1 is MRHNA and CDR2 is SNTAGT. CDR3 region: CASSRLAGADEQFF. The CDR3 DNA reads TGTGCCAGCAGTCGACTAGCGGGAGCGGATGAGCAGTTCTTC.

There are many counts of this clonotype. This chain connects TRBV20-1 to TRBJ2-1; D call uncertain. The CDR3 is 12 residues long. Germline CDR1 reads DFQATT; CDR2 reads SNEGSKA (reference sequence). The V and J ends lost 4 bases and 4 bases respectively, with 8 bases between them. The CDR3 DNA is TGCAGTGCTAATAGGGTTTACAATGAGCAGTTCTTC. Translating gives CSANRVYNEQFF.

This clonotype appeared many times. This chain connects TRBV19 to TRBJ2-1; TRBD1 aligns across 7 bases. CDR3 length: 15 residues. J gave up 7 bases and V 5 bases, and 11 bases lay outside the gene matches. Germline lookup yields CDR1 LNHDA and CDR2 SQIVND (reference sequence). The DNA of the CDR3 is TGTGCCAGTAGTCCTTTGACAGGGTTTGGGAATGAGCAGTTCTTC. Its translation is CASSPLTGFGNEQFF. Combining the CDR3 with reference TRBV19 and TRBJ2-1 gives the whole variable domain DGGITQSPKYLFRKEGQNVTLSCEQNLNHDAMYWYRQDPGQGLRLIYYSQIVNDFQKGDIAEGYSVSREKKESFPLTVTSAQKNPTAFYLCASSPLTGFGNEQFFGPGTRLTVL.

In its sample, this clonotype was seen many times. The V gene is TRBV12-3 or TRBV12-4, the J gene TRBJ1-1, with D possibly being TRBD1 (5 bases). This CDR3 region has 13 residues. The V gene lost 5 bases and the J gene lost 0 bases, with 7 bases spanning the gap. The chain's CDR3 is CASSPTVNTEAFF. DNA of the CDR3: TGTGCCAGCAGTCCGACAGTGAACACTGAAGCTTTCTTT.

This clonotype was detected ten times or more. The chain employs TRBV7-2 and TRBJ2-3; TRBD1 matches 7 bases. This CDR3 is built from 17 residues. Germline V gene lookup returns CDR1 SGHTA and CDR2 FQGNSA. V shed 7 bases, J shed 6 bases, and the junction held 19 bases outside the gene matches. CDR3: CASTPREGALVVDTQYF. In DNA form, the CDR3 reads TGTGCCAGCACCCCCCGCGAGGGGGCGCTCGTCGTTGATACGCAGTATTTT.

This clonotype occurred a few times. The gene calls are TRBV3-1 and TRBJ1-4; possibly TRBD1 for D (5 bases). The V gene lost 7 bases and the J gene lost 5 bases, with 14 bases spanning the gap. The CDR3 sequence is 14 residues long. Germline-derived CDR1 and CDR2 are LGHDT and YNNKEL (reference sequence). The CDR3 is CASNRGGTNEKLFF. DNA of the CDR3: TGTGCCAGCAACCGGGGGGGAACCAATGAAAAACTGTTTTTT.

This chain links TRBV2 with TRBJ2-5; possible D gene TRBD1, 5 bases. Germline CDR1 reads SNHLY; CDR2 reads FYNNEI. There are 10 residues in the CDR3. Trimming took off 2 bases at V and 13 bases at J, with 8 bases between the two ends. This CDR3 reads CASSEQGPYF. The CDR3 DNA reads as TGTGCCAGCAGTGAACAGGGTCCGTACTTC.

There are many counts of this clonotype. The chain recombines TRBV20-1 with TRBJ1-4; D ambiguous. Trimming removed 3 bases at V and 0 bases at J, with 8 bases between. The CDR3 is made up of 14 amino acids. Germline V gene data show CDR1 as DFQATT and CDR2 as SNEGSKA (reference sequence). The CDR3, as DNA: TGCAGTGCTAGTCCCTCTACAACTAATGAAAAACTGTTTTTT. Translated: CSASPSTTNEKLFF.

This clonotype was detected ten times or more. The V and J genes are TRBV7-2 and TRBJ2-7; D not resolved. In germline, CDR1 is SGHTA, CDR2 FQGNSA. The CDR3 covers 11 residues. The V end lost 5 bases, the J end lost 3 bases, and 5 bases lay between the germline ends. CDR3 sequence reads: CASSLLYEQYF. CDR3 bases: TGTGCCAGCAGCCTTCTCTACGAGCAGTACTTC.

The V and J genes are TRBV9 and TRBJ2-7; D is possibly TRBD1 (6 bases). This CDR3 is built from 13 residues. Germline lookup yields CDR1 SGDLS and CDR2 YYNGEE. Between the trimmed V and J ends, which lost 2 bases and 2 bases, there was a span of 8 bases. The DNA of the CDR3 is TGTGCCAGCAGCGTTTCAGGGGCCTACGAGCAGTACTTC. Amino acid sequence: CASSVSGAYEQYF.

The rearrangement uses TRBV7-2 and TRBJ2-2; TRBD2 aligns across 9 bases. The junction had 7 bases not matched to a gene; V was cut back by 4 bases and J by 4 bases. Per germline, CDR1 SGHTA and CDR2 FQGNSA. CDR3 size: 16 residues. CDR3 loop: CASSSTGTSPTGELFF. The CDR3 DNA sequence: TGTGCCAGCAGCTCAACCGGGACTAGCCCCACCGGGGAGCTGTTTTTT.

The chain has TRBV7-8 and TRBJ2-3, with D perhaps matching TRBD1 (5 bases). Germline CDR1 and CDR2: SGHVS and FQNEAQ. The CDR3 is 15 amino acids. Between the trimmed V and J ends, which lost 5 bases and 6 bases, there was a span of 18 bases. The CDR3 sequence: CASSQPTQGMDTQYF. The CDR3 nucleotides are TGTGCCAGCAGCCAACCTACGCAGGGAATGGATACGCAGTATTTT.

The genes are TRBV14 and TRBJ1-1; D unclear. V was pared by 0 bases and J by 9 bases, with 8 bases between. Germline V CDR1 and CDR2: SGHDN, FVKESK. The CDR3 runs 12 residues. The chain's CDR3 is CASSQEGRQAFF. The CDR3 DNA reads TGTGCCAGCAGCCAAGAGGGCAGACAAGCTTTCTTT. The full variable domain, with the rest looked up from reference TRBV14 and TRBJ1-1, is EAGVTQFPSHSVIEKGQTVTLRCDPISGHDNLYWYRRVMGKEIKFLLHFVKESKQDESGMPNNRFLAERTGGTYSTLKVQPAELEDSGVYFCASSQEGRQAFFGQGTRLTVV.

In this sample, this clonotype turned up a few times. The chain couples TRBV2 to TRBJ2-3; D possibly matches TRBD1 or TRBD2 (5 bases each). CDR1 is SNHLY and CDR2 is FYNNEI in the germline V gene. The CDR3 covers 14 residues. V was shortened by 4 bases and J by 2 bases, with 10 bases between the two germline ends. The chain's CDR3 is CASSVGTYTDTQYF. Written as DNA, the CDR3 is TGTGCCAGCAGTGTTGGGACGTACACAGATACGCAGTATTTT. The full variable domain, completed using reference TRBV2 and TRBJ2-3, is EPEVTQTPSHQVTQMGQEVILRCVPISNHLYFYWYRQILGQKVEFLVSFYNNEISEKSEIFDDQFSVERPDGSNFTLKIRSTKLEDSAMYFCASSVGTYTDTQYFGPGTRLTVL.

This clonotype was seen many times. This rearrangement joins TRBV6-5 to TRBJ1-6, with D maybe TRBD1 (6 bases). The CDR3 length is 13 residues. V lost 5 bases to trimming and J lost 4 bases, with 6 bases between them. CDR1 is MNHEY, CDR2 SVGAGI, per germline. Here the CDR3 DNA reads TGTGCCAGCAGTACAGGGTATAATTCACCCCTCCACTTT. This translates into CASSTGYNSPLHF.

In its sample, this clonotype was seen a few times. The gene calls are TRBV28 and TRBJ2-7, with 7 bases fitting TRBD1. Germline assignment: CDR1 MDHEN and CDR2 SYDVKM. The CDR3 length is 14 residues. V shed 4 bases and J 3 bases; nucleotides not matched to a gene: 6. CDR3 nucleotide sequence: TGTGCCAGCAGTTCCCCCGGGACAGACTACGAGCAGTACTTC. This encodes CASSSPGTDYEQYF.

This clonotype was picked up many times. The rearrangement joins TRBV6-6 to TRBJ2-5; unclear D gene. The CDR3 length is 14 residues. V was shortened by 8 bases and J by 6 bases, with 19 bases between the two germline ends. Germline V gene data show CDR1 as MNHNY and CDR2 as SVGAGI (reference sequence). The CDR3 loop reads CASYTWAPRKTQYF. The DNA for the CDR3 is TGTGCCAGCTACACCTGGGCTCCCCGGAAGACCCAGTACTTC.

There are a few counts of this clonotype. V usage is TRBV5-5 and J usage is TRBJ2-7; TRBD1 is a possible D gene (6 bases). The CDR3 is 14 residues long. Trimming cost V 2 bases and J 2 bases, with 11 bases left between them. CDR1 and CDR2 (germline): SGHKS, YYEKEE (reference sequence). CDR3 nucleotides: TGTGCCAGCAGCTTAACAGGGATCCCCTACGAGCAGTACTTC. It is translated as CASSLTGIPYEQYF.

This clonotype appeared a few times. The rearrangement joins TRBV7-8 to TRBJ2-3, with D possibly TRBD1 on 6 matching bases. V was clipped by 1 base and J by 4 bases, with 12 bases between them. Germline lookup yields CDR1 SGHVS and CDR2 FQNEAQ. This CDR3 has 15 residues. The CDR3 sequence is CASSLEVEGADTQYF. CDR3 nucleotides: TGTGCCAGCAGCTTAGAAGTAGAGGGGGCAGATACGCAGTATTTT. Based on the CDR3 plus reference TRBV7-8 and TRBJ2-3, the full variable domain is GAGVSQSPRYKVAKRGQDVALRCDPISGHVSLFWYQQALGQGPEFLTYFQNEAQLDKSGLPSDRFFAERPEGSVSTLKIQRTQQEDSAVYLCASSLEVEGADTQYFGPGTRLTVL.

This chain links TRBV7-9 with TRBJ1-5; 9 bases fit TRBD1. The CDR3 spans 15 residues. V gave up 5 bases and J gave up 3 bases; unmatched junction bases: 5. Looked up from germline, CDR1 is SEHNR and CDR2 is FQNEAQ (reference sequence). The DNA of the CDR3 is TGTGCCAGCAGCCAGGGACAGGGACCCAATCAGCCCCAGCATTTT. It specifies CASSQGQGPNQPQHF.

This clonotype was seen a handful of times. The CDR3 here is CASSRSFGSETQYF. CDR3 DNA sequence: TGTGCCAGCAGCCGCTCGTTCGGGAGCGAGACCCAGTACTTC. The chain links TRBV3-1 to TRBJ2-5; D perhaps matches TRBD2 (6 bases). V dropped 4 bases and J dropped 5 bases, with 14 bases sitting between them. The germline V gene has CDR1 LGHDT and CDR2 YNNKEL (reference sequence). This CDR3 contains 14 residues.

This clonotype appeared a few times. The V gene is TRBV5-1, the J gene TRBJ2-7; no firm D call. CDR3 length: 12 residues. Germline values: CDR1 SGHRS, CDR2 YFSETQ. V was cut by 2 bases and J by 7 bases, with 10 bases left in between. The CDR3 protein is CASSFATGEQYF. Here the CDR3 DNA reads TGCGCCAGCAGCTTCGCCACTGGGGAGCAGTACTTC.